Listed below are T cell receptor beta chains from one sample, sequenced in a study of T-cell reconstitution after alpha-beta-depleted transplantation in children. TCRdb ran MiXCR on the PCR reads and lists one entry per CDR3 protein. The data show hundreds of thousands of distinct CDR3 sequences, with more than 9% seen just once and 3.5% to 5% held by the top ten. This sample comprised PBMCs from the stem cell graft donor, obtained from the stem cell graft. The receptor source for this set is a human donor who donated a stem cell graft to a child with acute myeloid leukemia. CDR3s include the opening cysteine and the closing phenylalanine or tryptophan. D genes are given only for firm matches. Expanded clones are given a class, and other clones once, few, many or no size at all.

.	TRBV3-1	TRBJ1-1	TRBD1	CASSRTTGTGAESFF	TGTGCCAGCAGCCGGACTACCGGGACAGGGGCCGAATCTTTCTTT
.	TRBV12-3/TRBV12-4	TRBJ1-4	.	CASSAGHSTNEKLFF	TGTGCCAGCAGTGCGGGACACTCAACTAATGAAAAACTGTTTTTT
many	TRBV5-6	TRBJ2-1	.	CASSLSIEQFF	TGTGCCAGCAGCTTGTCAATTGAGCAGTTCTTC
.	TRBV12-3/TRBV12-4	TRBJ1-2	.	CASSLLPTGNSF	TGTGCCAGCAGCCTCCTCCCCACAGGGAACTCCTTC
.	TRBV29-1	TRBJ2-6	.	CSVEGGSSGANVLTF	TGCAGCGTTGAAGGAGGGAGCTCTGGGGCCAACGTCCTGACTTTC
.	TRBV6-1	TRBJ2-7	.	CASNEGLTHEQYF	TGTGCCAGCAACGAGGGGCTTACCCACGAGCAGTACTTC
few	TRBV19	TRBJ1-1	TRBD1	CASSVTGKVTEAFF	TGTGCCAGTAGTGTGACAGGGAAAGTGACTGAAGCTTTCTTT
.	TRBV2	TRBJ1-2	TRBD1	CASSLMTGSEGANYGYTF	TGTGCCAGCAGTTTGATGACAGGGTCGGAGGGCGCTAACTATGGCTACACCTTC
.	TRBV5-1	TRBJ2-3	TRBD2	CASSSPSGSPSGDTQYF	TGCGCCAGCAGCTCGCCTAGCGGGAGTCCCTCGGGAGATACGCAGTATTTT
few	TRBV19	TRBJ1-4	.	CASSRSQGTGEKLFF	TGTGCCAGTAGTCGTAGCCAGGGGACCGGCGAAAAACTGTTTTTT
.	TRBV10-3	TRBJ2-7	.	CAISNRDLSYEQYF	TGTGCCATCAGTAACAGGGACCTCTCCTACGAGCAGTACTTC
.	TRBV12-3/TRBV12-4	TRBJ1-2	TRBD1	CASTPGQGSYGYTF	TGTGCCAGCACCCCGGGACAGGGGTCATATGGCTACACCTTC
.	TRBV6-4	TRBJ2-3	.	CASGRRQFFTDTQYF	TGTGCCAGTGGCCGCCGGCAGTTCTTCACAGATACGCAGTATTTT
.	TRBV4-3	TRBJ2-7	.	CASSQALQGPGSSYEQYF	TGCGCCAGCAGCCAAGCCCTACAAGGGCCCGGATCGTCCTACGAGCAGTACTTC
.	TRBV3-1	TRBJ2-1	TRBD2	CASSNHGTINEQFF	TGTGCCAGCAGTAATCACGGGACTATCAATGAGCAGTTCTTC